This T cell receptor (beta chain) derives from a study of OX40 agonist ivuxolimab in advanced cancers. The protocol was immunoSEQ multiplex PCR, while the TCRdb copy is restricted to in-frame clones and leaves out a portion. The table has roughly 56,000 clones, 70% to 85% seen once. Trimming stripped 4 bases from V and 8 bases from J, with 12 bases between. The CDR3 length is 14 residues. CDR1 is MNHEY and CDR2 is SMNVEV in the germline V gene (reference sequence). A word on this clone: Its target is not known.

General study points: With doses of 0.1 to 3.0 mg/kg, CD4+ and CD8+ blood T cells had undergone clonal expansion by week 6.

On cycle 4 day 1 and cycle 7 day 1, as well as at baseline, blood was sampled. The V and J genes are TRBV27 and TRBJ1-6; D remains unclear. The sequenced sample was CD4+ or CD8+ T cells sorted from blood, obtained in a trial of the OX40 agonist ivuxolimab. The clonotype comes from an adult with an advanced solid tumor such as melanoma, head and neck, liver or kidney cancer. Here the CDR3 reads CASSYQGSYSPLHF. CDR3 DNA: TGTGCCAGCAGTTACCAAGGCTCGTATTCACCCCTCCACTTT.